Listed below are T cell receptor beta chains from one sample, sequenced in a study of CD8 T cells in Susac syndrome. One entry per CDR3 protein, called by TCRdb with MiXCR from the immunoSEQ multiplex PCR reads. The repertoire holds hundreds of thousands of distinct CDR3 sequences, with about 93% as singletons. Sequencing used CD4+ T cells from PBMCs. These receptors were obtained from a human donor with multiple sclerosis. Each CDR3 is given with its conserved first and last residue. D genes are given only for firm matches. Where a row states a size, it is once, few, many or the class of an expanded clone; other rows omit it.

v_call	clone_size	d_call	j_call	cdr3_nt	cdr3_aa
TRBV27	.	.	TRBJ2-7	TGTGCCAGCAGTTTATCGAGAGAGTACGAGCAGTACTTC	CASSLSREYEQYF
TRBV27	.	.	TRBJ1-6	TGTGCCAGCAGGTTGGGGACCCATTTGTCCTATAATTCACCCCTCCACTTT	CASRLGTHLSYNSPLHF
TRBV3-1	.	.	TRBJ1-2	TGTGCCAGCAGCCAAACACCGCGAGGCAGAAACTATGGCTACACCTTC	CASSQTPRGRNYGYTF
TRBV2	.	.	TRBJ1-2	TGTGCCAGCAGGGTCGGGGGAGCATATGGCTACACCTTC	CASRVGGAYGYTF
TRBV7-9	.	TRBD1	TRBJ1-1	TGTGCCAGCAGCTTGAAGACAGGGATCAACACTGAAGCTTTCTTT	CASSLKTGINTEAFF
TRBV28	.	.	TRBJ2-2	TGTGCCAGCAGCCCACCGACAAACACCGGGGAGCTGTTTTTT	CASSPPTNTGELFF
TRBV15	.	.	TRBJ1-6	TGTGCCACCAGCAGAGAAGGGGAGAGTTCACCCCTCCACTTT	CATSREGESSPLHF
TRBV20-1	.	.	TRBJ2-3	TGCAGTGCCGAGGGTAGCGCAAACACAGATACGCAGTATTTT	CSAEGSANTDTQYF
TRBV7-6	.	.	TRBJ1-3	TGTGCCAGCAGCTTACGGGATGGAAACACCATATATTTT	CASSLRDGNTIYF
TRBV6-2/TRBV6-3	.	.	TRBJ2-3	TGTGCCAGCAGTTACATTCCGGACAGCACAGATACGCAGTATTTT	CASSYIPDSTDTQYF
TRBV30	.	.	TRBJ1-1	TGTGCCTGGAGTAGACGGTGGGGGAACACTGAAGCTTTCTTT	CAWSRRWGNTEAFF
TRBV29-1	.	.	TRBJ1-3	TGCAGCGTTGAAGATGAGGGGTGGGCTGGAAACACCATATATTTT	CSVEDEGWAGNTIYF
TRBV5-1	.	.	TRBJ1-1	TGCGCCAGCAGCTTGGCAGGGCTGAAGACTGAAGCTTTCTTT	CASSLAGLKTEAFF
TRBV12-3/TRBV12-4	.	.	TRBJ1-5	TGTGCCAGCAGCGCAAGCGGTCTTGGGGAACAGCCCCAGCATTTT	CASSASGLGEQPQHF
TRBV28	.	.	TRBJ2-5	TGTGCCAGCATACGCTTATCGGGCCGGCAAGAGACCCAGTACTTC	CASIRLSGRQETQYF
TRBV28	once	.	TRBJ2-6	TGTGCCAGCAGGGACTCCTCTGGGGCCAACGTCCTGACTTTC	CASRDSSGANVLTF
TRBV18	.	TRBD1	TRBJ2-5	TGTGCCAGCTCACCCGCGGACAGGGAAGCGGAGACCCAGTACTTC	CASSPADREAETQYF
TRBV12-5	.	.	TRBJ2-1	TGTGCTAGTGCCTTGGGTAGCTCCTACAATGAGCAGTTCTTC	CASALGSSYNEQFF
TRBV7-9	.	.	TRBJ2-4	TGTGCCAGCAGCGTTACAGGAAACATTCAGTACTTC	CASSVTGNIQYF
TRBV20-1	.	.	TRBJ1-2	TGCAGTACCAGAGAGCAGGGTCATGGCTACACCTTC	CSTREQGHGYTF
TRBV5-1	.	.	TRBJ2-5	TGCGCCAGCAGCCCTCATCAGGGAGCGGTGGGGACCCAGTACTTC	CASSPHQGAVGTQYF
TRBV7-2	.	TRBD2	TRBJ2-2	TGTGCCAGCAGCTTAGACCTAGCGGGAGTAGGGACCACCGGGGAGCTGTTTTTT	CASSLDLAGVGTTGELFF
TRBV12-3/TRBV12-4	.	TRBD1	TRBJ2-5	TGTGCCAGCAGGAAAAACAGGGGTCTCCAAGAGACCCAGTACTTC	CASRKNRGLQETQYF
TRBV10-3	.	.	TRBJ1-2	TGTGCCATCAGTCAAGACCTCTATGGCTACACCTTC	CAISQDLYGYTF
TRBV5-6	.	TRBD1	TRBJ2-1	TGTGCCAGCAGCCGGCGGCAGGGGGCCTACAATGAGCAGTTCTTC	CASSRRQGAYNEQFF
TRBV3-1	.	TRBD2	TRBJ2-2	TGTGCCAGCAGCCAAGATGCCGGACTAGCGGGCACCGGGGAGCTGTTTTTT	CASSQDAGLAGTGELFF
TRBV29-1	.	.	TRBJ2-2	TGCAGCGCCTCGGTTGCGGGACAGCCTCTGACCGGGGAGCTGTTTTTT	CSASVAGQPLTGELFF
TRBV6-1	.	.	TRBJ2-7	TGTGCCAGCAGTCGACCGGGGGTTAGGAGCTCCTACGAGCAGTACTTC	CASSRPGVRSSYEQYF
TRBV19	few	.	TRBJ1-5	TGTGCCAGTAGTCTAGACAATCAGCCCCAGCATTTT	CASSLDNQPQHF
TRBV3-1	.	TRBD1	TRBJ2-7	TGTGCCAGCAGCCTCAAACAGGGGGCGCGCTACGAGCAGTACTTC	CASSLKQGARYEQYF
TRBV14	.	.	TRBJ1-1	TGTGCCAGTACTGCCCTGCTCGGAGGGATGAACACTGAAGCTTTCTTT	CASTALLGGMNTEAFF
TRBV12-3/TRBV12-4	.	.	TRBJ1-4	TGTCTTCCCCGGGGAATGAAAAAACTGTTTTTT	CLPRGMKKLFF
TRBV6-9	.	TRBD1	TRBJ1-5	TGTGCCAGACCCAACCGACAGGGGAGAAAGAGCAATCAGCCCCAGCATTTT	CARPNRQGRKSNQPQHF
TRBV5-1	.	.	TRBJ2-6	TGCGCCAGCACCTTCCAGAGCGTAGCGTCAAACTCTGGGGCCAACGTCCTGACTTTC	CASTFQSVASNSGANVLTF
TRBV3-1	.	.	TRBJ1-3	TGTGCCAGCAGCCCCTCTGGCGGGGACACCATATATTTT	CASSPSGGDTIYF
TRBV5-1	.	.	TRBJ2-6	TGCGCCAGCAGCGCGGAGGGGTCAGGGGCCAACGTCCTGACTTTC	CASSAEGSGANVLTF
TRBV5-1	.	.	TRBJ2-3	TGCGCCAGCAGCCGCCGGGACGGATACACAGATACGCAGTATTTT	CASSRRDGYTDTQYF
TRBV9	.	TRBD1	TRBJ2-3	TGTGCCAGCAGCGGAAAGGGACAGTCCACAGATACGCAGTATTTT	CASSGKGQSTDTQYF
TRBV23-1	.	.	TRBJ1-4	TGCGCCAGCAGTCAATTGGAGTTGACAACTAATGAAAAACTGTTTTTT	CASSQLELTTNEKLFF
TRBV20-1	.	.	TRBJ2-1	TGCAGTGCCAATTTACCGGGCATAAAGGCCGAGCAGTTCTTC	CSANLPGIKAEQFF